These 15 T cell receptor beta chains originate from one sample sequenced in a study of blood T cell repertoires in COVID-19. Here immunoSEQ multiplex PCR was the method, and the copy in TCRdb shows in-frame clones only, minus some. The sample consists of about 25,000 clones, roughly 86% of them appearing once. The specimen sequenced was peripheral blood. Receptor source: a man in his fifties or sixties with active COVID-19.

V usage is TRBV7-2 and J usage is TRBJ1-2, with 7 positions matching TRBD1. CDR1 is SGHTA, CDR2 FQGNSA, per germline. The CDR3 is made up of 14 amino acids. V dropped 3 bases and J dropped 4; count of bases not matched to a gene: 5. CDR3 sequence reads: CASSLPGQFYGYTF. DNA for the CDR3: TGTGCCAGCAGCTTGCCGGGACAGTTCTATGGCTACACCTTC.

The J gene is TRBJ2-3, the V gene TRBV14; maybe TRBD2 (6 bases). V was clipped by 4 bases and J by 5 bases, with 16 bases between them. Germline CDR1 is SGHDN and CDR2 is FVKESK. This CDR3 is built from 15 residues. DNA for the CDR3: TGTGCCAGCAGCCCACAGTTGGGGGGTATAGATACGCAGTATTTT. Translated: CASSPQLGGIDTQYF.

J is TRBJ1-5 and V is TRBV2; the D gene is possibly TRBD1 (5 bases). Between the trimmed V and J ends, which lost 3 bases and 5 bases, there was a span of 14 bases. The germline CDR1 and CDR2 sequences are SNHLY and FYNNEI. The CDR3 consists of 15 residues. The CDR3 coding sequence is TGTGCCAGCAGTGAGCGGGGCACCGTTTATCAGCCCCAGCATTTT. Translated, it gives CASSERGTVYQPQHF.

The gene calls are TRBV9 and TRBJ2-3, with TRBD2 as a possible D gene (5 bases). The V gene's germline CDR1 is SGDLS and CDR2 YYNGEE. This CDR3 comprises 13 residues. Trimming took 0 bases from V and 5 from J, leaving 7 bases between them. This chain's CDR3 is CASSVGERDTQYF. The DNA for the CDR3 is TGTGCCAGCAGCGTAGGGGAGAGAGATACGCAGTATTTT.

This chain uses TRBV4-3 with TRBJ1-4; no reliable D call. V lost 5 bases and J 0 bases, leaving 7 bases between the germline ends. In germline, CDR1 is LGHNA, CDR2 YSLEER. The CDR3 covers 14 residues. The CDR3 DNA sequence: TGCGCCAGCAGCGGAGACGCAACTAATGAAAAACTGTTTTTT. Its protein is CASSGDATNEKLFF.

V and J are TRBV3-1 (or the pseudogene TRBV3-2) and TRBJ2-5; D gene ambiguous. Germline CDR1 LGHDT, CDR2 YNNKEL (reference sequence). The CDR3 extends over 11 amino acids. V lost 4 bases, J lost 3 bases, and 3 bases lay in between. The CDR3 DNA is TGTGCCAGCAGCCTAAAAGAGACCCAGTACTTC. It translates to CASSLKETQYF.

This rearrangement joins TRBV7-3 to TRBJ2-7; TRBD1 is a possible D gene (5 bases). Trimming cost V 4 bases and J 6 bases, with 19 bases left between them. The germline CDR1 and CDR2 sequences are SGHTA and FQGTGA. CDR3 length equals 15 residues. The CDR3 spells CASSSMGQTASEQYF. The CDR3 DNA is TGTGCCAGCAGCTCAATGGGGCAGACGGCCTCCGAGCAGTACTTC.

CDR3 amino acids: CASSLSGGAFNEQFF. CDR3 nucleotide sequence: TGCGCCAGCAGCTTGAGCGGGGGCGCTTTCAATGAGCAGTTCTTC. The chain couples TRBV5-1 to TRBJ2-1, with TRBD2 identical over 8 bases. Looked up from germline, CDR1 is SGHRS and CDR2 is YFSETQ. V was pared by 1 base and J by 6 bases, with 6 bases of the junction left unmatched. The CDR3 runs 15 residues. Combining the CDR3 with reference TRBV5-1 and TRBJ2-1 gives the whole variable domain KAGVTQTPRYLIKTRGQQVTLSCSPISGHRSVSWYQQTPGQGLQFLFEYFSETQRNKGNFPGRFSGRQFSNSRSEMNVSTLELGDSALYLCASSLSGGAFNEQFFGPGTRLTVL.

CDR3 bases: TGTGCCAGCAGCTTATCAGGGGATAATCAGCCCCAGCATTTT. The encoded protein is CASSLSGDNQPQHF. The chain recombines TRBV7-2 with TRBJ1-5; tentatively, D is TRBD1 (6 bases). V was shortened by 2 bases and J by 4 bases, with 9 bases between the two germline ends. Germline V gives CDR1 SGHTA, CDR2 FQGNSA. CDR3 length: 14 amino acids.

The rearrangement links TRBV6-2 or TRBV6-3 to TRBJ1-5, with TRBD1 matching 7 bases. The germline gives CDR1 MNHEY, CDR2 SVGEGT. The V segment lost 5 bases and the J segment 4 bases; nucleotides outside the gene matches: 2. The CDR3 is made up of 13 amino acids. CDR3 residues: CASSGTENQPQHF. The DNA of the CDR3 is TGTGCCAGCAGTGGGACAGAGAATCAGCCCCAGCATTTT.

The rearrangement uses TRBV5-6 and TRBJ2-5; unclear D gene. CDR1 SGHDT and CDR2 YYEEEE come from the germline V gene. The germline V and J ends were trimmed by 4 bases and 5 bases, with 12 bases remaining between them. This CDR3 contains 13 residues. The CDR3 region has the DNA TGTGCCAGCAGCCTGGGCTGGGCGGAGACCCAGTACTTC. It specifies CASSLGWAETQYF.

Comment on this clone: The CDR3 does not close with the conserved phenylalanine or tryptophan, likely indicating a read error. The limits of the CDR3 on the DNA are not certain, so only TCRdb's listed CDR3 is given. J is TRBJ1-2 and V is TRBV21-1; TRBD1, the table's D call, was not compared with the DNA. TRBV21-1 is a listed pseudogene. The CDR3 is made up of 12 amino acids, end residues included. The CDR3 region is CASTLLRQGGTD.

V is TRBV4-1 and J is TRBJ1-2, with D tentatively TRBD1 (6 bases). Germline V gives CDR1 MGHRA, CDR2 YSYEKL. Deletions cut 1 base from V and 4 bases from J, with 10 bases between. This CDR3 region has 14 residues. CDR3 sequence: CASSQGQALYGYTF. In nucleotides, the CDR3 is TGCGCCAGCAGCCAAGGACAGGCCCTCTATGGCTACACCTTC.

The V and J genes are TRBV12-5 and TRBJ1-2; D remains ambiguous. This CDR3 spans 12 amino acids. With 2 bases removed from V and 5 bases from J, the gap between germline ends came to 6 bases. Germline CDR1 reads LGHNT; CDR2 reads FRNRAP. The CDR3 DNA reads TGTGCTAGTGGTTTGTTTCCTTATGGCTACACCTTC. It specifies CASGLFPYGYTF.

The J gene is TRBJ2-1, the V gene TRBV18, with D maybe TRBD2 (5 bases). V lost 8 bases to trimming and J lost 0 bases, with 14 bases between them. CDR1 KGHSH and CDR2 LQKENI come from the germline V gene. CDR3 length: 15 residues. The chain's CDR3 is CASTRSGISYNEQFF. The CDR3 DNA reads as TGTGCCAGCACCAGATCGGGAATCTCCTACAATGAGCAGTTCTTC.